The 28 T cell receptor beta chains below all came from one sample that was sequenced in a study of radiation and T cells in renal cell carcinoma (dated by TCRdb to the early 2020s). This sample's time point label indicates: blood 2 weeks post-SBRT. Sample treatment or condition, as interpreted from the label and publication: 15 Gy SBRT to primary tumor, nephrectomy 4 weeks later. Library preparation used the immunoSEQ multiplex PCR assay. TCRdb limited this immuneACCESS table to in-frame rearrangements with V and J called. A share of clones is missing; checked studies link under half to unresolved V genes, and the rest is unexplained. The sample includes 70,000 or so clones, with over 80% observed a single time. The leading ten clones occupy approximately 6.4% of the sample. Specimen: blood, collected from a patient whose treatment included radiotherapy and nephrectomy. These TCRs come from a man in his 60s with renal cell carcinoma.

The chain combines TRBV2 with TRBJ2-2, with 10 positions matching TRBD1. The CDR3 runs to 14 residues. V shed 6 bases and J 7 bases; nucleotides not matched to a gene: 5. The germline CDR1 and CDR2 sequences are SNHLY and FYNNEI. CDR3 DNA: TGTGCCAGCAGCGCGGGACAGGGGCACGGGGAGCTGTTTTTT. Protein product: CASSAGQGHGELFF.

The chain links TRBV18 to TRBJ2-1; 11 bases align to TRBD1. Germline V CDR1 and CDR2: KGHSH, LQKENI. CDR3 length: 13 residues. V lost 2 bases and J lost 12; bases outside the gene matches: 3. In DNA form, the CDR3 reads TGTGCCAGCTCACCAAGGGACAGGGGGGCGCAGTTCTTC. Translating gives CASSPRDRGAQFF.

This chain uses TRBV6-1 with TRBJ2-5; D may be TRBD1 (6 bases). V lost 4 bases and J lost 2, with 14 bases in between. CDR1 and CDR2 (germline): MNHNS, SASEGT. This CDR3 is built from 15 residues. In DNA form, the CDR3 reads TGTGCCAGCAGTGGGACAGACAGTTTTCAAGAGACCCAGTACTTC. Translating it yields CASSGTDSFQETQYF.

The chain has TRBV5-1 and TRBJ1-4; D remains unclear. The CDR3 covers 13 residues. V was cut by 9 bases and J by 8 bases, with 17 bases left in between. Germline V gene lookup returns CDR1 SGHRS and CDR2 YFSETQ. The CDR3 DNA reads as TGCGCCACCAGGCCGGACCTCGGGGAAAAACTGTTTTTT. It translates to CATRPDLGEKLFF.

The genes are TRBV19 and TRBJ2-2; D gene ambiguous. The CDR3 consists of 15 residues. Germline loops: CDR1 LNHDA, CDR2 SQIVND (reference sequence). V dropped 5 bases and J dropped 3 bases, with 13 bases sitting between them. The CDR3 sequence: CASSPPLPYTGELFF. For the CDR3, the DNA is TGTGCCAGTAGTCCCCCCCTCCCCTACACCGGGGAGCTGTTTTTT.

The chain has TRBV5-1 and TRBJ2-7, with 7 bases fitting TRBD1. The V and J ends lost 3 bases and 3 bases, in that order; junction bases with no gene match: 6. CDR1 and CDR2 (germline): SGHRS, YFSETQ. CDR3 length: 14 residues. CDR3 DNA: TGCGCCAGCAGCTCCGGACAGGTCCGCTACGAGCAGTACTTC. This encodes CASSSGQVRYEQYF.

The rearrangement joins TRBV28 to TRBJ1-3; perhaps TRBD1 as D (5 bases). Germline CDR1 reads MDHEN; CDR2 reads SYDVKM. Trimming cost V 6 bases and J 0 bases, with 15 bases left between them. The CDR3 sequence is 16 residues long. The CDR3 sequence: CASSLFRRGSGNTIYF. The CDR3 nucleotides read TGTGCCAGCAGCCTTTTCCGTAGGGGCTCTGGAAACACCATATATTTT.

The rearrangement joins TRBV27 to TRBJ2-7; tentative D call: TRBD1 (6 bases). V was shortened by 6 bases and J by 2 bases, with 14 bases between the two germline ends. This CDR3 contains 14 residues. Germline CDR1 is MNHEY and CDR2 is SMNVEV (reference sequence). The CDR3 nucleotides read TGTGCCAGCAGATTTAGGCAGGGGCCCTACGAGCAGTACTTC. Protein sequence: CASRFRQGPYEQYF.

This chain connects TRBV6-1 to TRBJ1-5; maybe TRBD1 (6 bases). Germline V gene data show CDR1 as MNHNS and CDR2 as SASEGT. Trimming stripped 3 bases from V and 6 bases from J, with 15 bases between. The CDR3 spans 15 residues. The CDR3 DNA reads as TGTGCCAGCAGTGACACCCGGGGGCAGGGTCAGCCCCAGCATTTT. It translates to CASSDTRGQGQPQHF.

Only one count was recorded for this clone. The chain uses TRBV21-1 and TRBJ2-7; whether TRBD1, the table's D call, matches the DNA was not checked. TRBV21-1 is deemed a pseudogene. The CDR3 has 17 amino acids. CDR3 region: CASSTALGQALPYEQYF. The CDR3 DNA sequence: TGTGCCAGCAGCACAGCTCTTGGACAGGCTTTACCCTACGAGCAGTACTTC.

The chain combines TRBV4-1 with TRBJ2-2; possibly TRBD2 for D (5 bases). This CDR3 comprises 15 residues. V lost 5 bases, J lost 5 bases, and 15 bases lay in between. Germline lookup yields CDR1 MGHRA and CDR2 YSYEKL. The CDR3 reads CASSKDSSRTGELFF. The CDR3 nucleotides are TGCGCCAGCAGCAAGGACTCCTCGAGAACCGGGGAGCTGTTTTTT.

The rearrangement uses TRBV4-3 and TRBJ2-5; no clear D gene. V was clipped by 0 bases and J by 2 bases, with 7 bases between them. The germline V gene encodes CDR1 LGHNA and CDR2 YSLEER. The CDR3 totals 14 residues. This CDR3 is CASSQEWAQETQYF. CDR3 bases: TGCGCCAGCAGCCAAGAATGGGCTCAAGAGACCCAGTACTTC.

This clone was seen just once. The CDR3 DNA is TGCGCCAGCAGCCCCCTAACTGGGGTGTACACCGGGGAGCTGTTTTTT. Translating gives CASSPLTGVYTGELFF. The V and J genes are TRBV5-1 and TRBJ2-2; D is uncertain. This CDR3 comprises 16 residues. The germline gives CDR1 SGHRS, CDR2 YFSETQ. V was pared by 4 bases and J by 3 bases, with 16 bases between.

J is TRBJ2-5 and V is TRBV5-4; 8 bases agree with TRBD2. The J call could be wrong; TRBJ2-7 is a better fit for the DNA end. Germline V lookup: CDR1 SGHNT, CDR2 YYREEE (reference sequence). The CDR3 is made up of 16 amino acids. Here the CDR3 reads CASSQPLAGSSYEQYF. CDR3 in DNA: TGTGCCAGCAGCCAGCCTTTAGCGGGATCCTCCTACGAGCAGTACTTC.

The rearrangement links TRBV4-3 to TRBJ2-5, with TRBD2 identical over 7 bases. The CDR3 runs 15 residues. Germline loops: CDR1 LGHNA, CDR2 YSLEER. V lost 1 base to trimming and J lost 1 base; unmatched junction nucleotides: 3. The CDR3 here is CASSQGGGVQETQYF. The CDR3 DNA sequence: TGCGCCAGCAGCCAAGGGGGGGGAGTCCAAGAGACCCAGTACTTC.

The J gene is TRBJ2-5, the V gene TRBV11-2; D uncertain. Germline CDR1 SGHAT, CDR2 FQNNGV. The CDR3 runs 15 residues. Trimming shortened V by 4 bases and J by 1 base, and 13 bases separated the two germline ends. The CDR3 spells CASSYKWGTQETQYF. CDR3 nucleotide sequence: TGTGCCAGCAGCTATAAATGGGGAACCCAAGAGACCCAGTACTTC.

The table lists this clone with a count of one. The chain is built from TRBV30 and TRBJ2-7, with D possibly TRBD1 on 5 matching bases. From germline, CDR1 is GTSNPN and CDR2 SVGIG (reference sequence). The CDR3 has 12 residues. V dropped 4 bases and J dropped 5 bases, with 12 bases sitting between them. The CDR3 loop reads CAWKGIVNEQYF. The CDR3 DNA sequence: TGTGCCTGGAAGGGGATCGTGAACGAGCAGTACTTC.

The sample holds one count of this clone. Here the CDR3 reads CASSQELAGAGEQYF. The CDR3 coding sequence is TGTGCCAGCAGCCAAGAGTTGGCGGGAGCCGGCGAGCAGTACTTC. This chain joins TRBV14 and TRBJ2-7; 7 bases fit TRBD2. CDR1 and CDR2 (germline): SGHDN, FVKESK. Trimming at V came to 0 bases and at J to 6 bases, leaving 8 bases not matched to a gene. CDR3 size: 15 residues.

The chain has TRBV28 and TRBJ1-2; 7 bases align to TRBD1. V trimming: 11 bases; J trimming: 6 bases; junction bases outside the gene matches: 9. The CDR3 contains 12 residues. Looked up from germline, CDR1 is MDHEN and CDR2 is SYDVKM. Written as DNA, the CDR3 is TGTGCCTCCGTGACAGGGTACGATGGCTACACCTTC. It yields the protein CASVTGYDGYTF.

This clone was found many times. The sample contains more than one DNA sequence encoding this CDR3. This rearrangement joins TRBV29-1 to TRBJ1-2, with D tentatively TRBD1 (5 bases). Germline CDR1 is SQVTM and CDR2 is ANQGSEA. The V end lost 8 bases, the J end lost 3 bases, and 10 bases lay between the germline ends. The CDR3 is 11 amino acids. The CDR3 sequence: CSSQGDYGYTF. The DNA for the CDR3 is TGCAGCTCTCAGGGAGACTATGGCTACACCTTC. Complete variable domain (other parts from reference TRBV29-1 and TRBJ1-2): SAVISQKPSRDICQRGTSLTIQCQVDSQVTMMFWYRQQPGQSLTLIATANQGSEATYESGFVIDKFPISRPNLTFSTLTVSNMSPEDSSIYLCSSQGDYGYTFGSGTRLTVV.

This chain links TRBV5-6 with TRBJ2-6; no clear D gene. The CDR3 runs to 16 residues. The V end lost 7 bases, the J end lost 1 base, and 15 bases lay between the germline ends. Germline CDR1 is SGHDT and CDR2 is YYEEEE. In nucleotides, the CDR3 is TGTGCCAGCCTCGGTTTTAACGGGTCTGGGGCCAACGTCCTGACTTTC. It translates to CASLGFNGSGANVLTF. Together with reference TRBV5-6 and TRBJ2-6, the CDR3 gives the full variable domain: DAGVTQSPTHLIKTRGQQVTLRCSPKSGHDTVSWYQQALGQGPQFIFQYYEEEERQRGNFPDRFSGHQFPNYSSELNVNALLLGDSALYLCASLGFNGSGANVLTFGAGSRLTVL.

The chain combines TRBV19 with TRBJ2-1, with 8 nucleotides matching TRBD2. Germline-derived CDR1 and CDR2 are LNHDA and SQIVND (reference sequence). The CDR3 runs 15 residues. J lost 2 bases, V lost 3 bases, and 3 bases had no gene match. CDR3 sequence (DNA): TGTGCCAGTAGTATCGGGCGGGGGGCCTACAATGAGCAGTTCTTC. It codes for CASSIGRGAYNEQFF.

The V call is TRBV27, the J call TRBJ1-2; TRBD1 might be the D (6 bases). Germline V gives CDR1 MNHEY, CDR2 SMNVEV (reference sequence). V dropped 9 bases and J dropped 3 bases, with 14 bases sitting between them. This CDR3 region has 13 residues. DNA for the CDR3: TGTGCCAGGAGACAGGTAGGGCACTATGGCTACACCTTC. Encoded protein: CARRQVGHYGYTF.

This clone appeared once. The rearrangement links TRBV15 to TRBJ1-3; D might be TRBD1 (5 bases). The V gene's germline CDR1 is LNHNV and CDR2 YYDKDF (reference sequence). With 1 base removed from V and 0 bases from J, the gap between germline ends came to 7 bases. This CDR3 contains 15 residues. CDR3 bases: TGTGCCACCAGCAGAGTCAGGGCCTCTGGAAACACCATATATTTT. This translates into CATSRVRASGNTIYF.

The genes are TRBV7-9 and TRBJ1-4, with TRBD1 as a possible D gene (6 bases). V dropped 1 base and J dropped 4 bases, with 16 bases sitting between them. Germline V lookup: CDR1 SEHNR, CDR2 FQNEAQ (reference sequence). The CDR3 covers 17 residues. Written as DNA, the CDR3 is TGTGCCAGCAGCTTAGTAGCGGTCAGGGGTAATAATGAAAAACTGTTTTTT. This codes for CASSLVAVRGNNEKLFF.

This chain joins TRBV13 and TRBJ2-7, with 7 bases lining up with TRBD2. This CDR3 has 13 amino acids. CDR1 is PRHDT, CDR2 FYEKMQ, per germline (reference sequence). Losses at the gene ends were 4 bases for V and 2 bases for J; bases not matched to a gene: 2. This CDR3 is CASSSGTTYEQYF. In DNA, the CDR3 is TGTGCCAGCAGCTCCGGGACTACCTACGAGCAGTACTTC.

Here the CDR3 DNA reads TGCGCCAGCAGCCCTACCCATGGGGGCAGCTATGGCTACACCTTC. Translation gives CASSPTHGGSYGYTF. The rearrangement joins TRBV4-1 to TRBJ1-2, with D possibly matching TRBD1 (6 bases). The V end was cut by 4 bases, the J end by 4 bases, with 16 bases between. Looked up from germline, CDR1 is MGHRA and CDR2 is YSYEKL. CDR3 length: 15 amino acids.

The V gene is TRBV20-1, the J gene TRBJ1-6; D may be TRBD1 (6 bases). The CDR3 sequence is 11 residues long. CDR1 is DFQATT, CDR2 SNEGSKA, per germline (reference sequence). The ends were cut back, 7 bases at V and 10 bases at J, with 11 bases in the middle. The CDR3 is CSGRGGSPLHF. The CDR3 DNA reads TGCAGTGGGAGGGGGGGCTCACCCCTCCACTTT.